What follows are 32 T cell receptor beta chains derived from one specimen sequenced in a study of blood T cells in healthy people across ages. For the second PCR, which ran for 7 to 11 cycles, a sample-barcoded 5' primer and a J-beta primer mix were used. Each CDR3 protein is one row after TCRdb ran MiXCR on the 5' RACE reads. The top ten clones hold roughly 23% of a sample with 1,800,000 or so distinct CDR3 sequences, about 39% of them seen once. The sample taken for sequencing was blood. The receptors shown here come from a human donor in good health.

This clonotype appeared a single time. The chain joins TRBV7-2 to TRBJ2-5, with TRBD1 matching over 7 bases. The DNA matches TRBJ2-7 better at its end, which makes the J call doubtful. Germline CDR1 reads SGHTA; CDR2 reads FQGNSA. The CDR3 contains 14 residues. CDR3 DNA: TGTGCCAGCAGCTTTGGATCAGGGGGTTACGAGCAGTACTTC. This encodes CASSFGSGGYEQYF.

This chain links TRBV5-1 with TRBJ1-6; 10 nucleotides match TRBD1. The CDR3 consists of 17 residues. The V gene's germline CDR1 is SGHRS and CDR2 YFSETQ. The junction had 14 bases not matched to a gene; V was cut back by 4 bases and J by 10 bases. CDR3 amino acids: CASSPNIRQGALSPLHF. CDR3 DNA: TGCGCCAGCAGCCCGAACATAAGACAGGGGGCTTTATCACCCCTCCACTTT.

This clonotype was seen a few times. The chain carries TRBV5-5 and TRBJ2-7, with D perhaps matching TRBD1 (5 bases). The V gene lost 1 base and the J gene lost 4 bases, with 12 bases spanning the gap. Per the germline V gene, CDR1 is SGHKS and CDR2 is YYEKEE (reference sequence). The CDR3 has 14 residues. The CDR3 protein is CASSLSTREYEQYF. In DNA form, the CDR3 reads TGTGCCAGCAGCTTGAGTACCAGGGAATACGAGCAGTACTTC.

As DNA, the CDR3 is TGTGCCAGCAGCTGGGGGACTAGCGGGGAAGATACGCAGTATTTT. Protein: CASSWGTSGEDTQYF. The J gene is TRBJ2-3, the V gene TRBV7-6; 13 bases align to TRBD2. Looked up from germline, CDR1 is SGHVS and CDR2 is FNYEAQ. The CDR3 is 15 residues long. V gave up 4 bases and J gave up 5 bases; unmatched junction bases: 3.

As for this clonotype: This may come from a read error, since a much larger clone is one base off. The chain joins TRBV5-1 to TRBJ2-3, with no clear D. The V and J ends lost 0 bases and 4 bases respectively, with 9 bases between them. This CDR3 comprises 14 residues. Germline loops: CDR1 SGHRS, CDR2 YFSETQ. The CDR3 DNA sequence: TGCGCCAGCAGCTTGGAGGGCAACGCAGATACGCAGTATTTT. Translation: CASSLEGNADTQYF.

The chain has TRBV29-1 and TRBJ2-4; D gene unclear. There are 12 residues in the CDR3. Trimming left V 3 bases short and J 5 bases short, with 8 bases between. Germline lookup yields CDR1 SQVTM and CDR2 ANQGSEA. The CDR3 DNA reads as TGCAGCGTTGATGGACCGCAAAACATTCAGTACTTC. Its translation: CSVDGPQNIQYF.

In this sample, this clonotype turned up a few times. The rearrangement joins TRBV5-5 to TRBJ2-4; the D gene could be TRBD1 or TRBD2 (5 bases each). TRBJ2-7 matches the DNA end more closely, so the J call is doubtful. The CDR3 sequence is 16 residues long. CDR1 and CDR2 (germline): SGHKS, YYEKEE (reference sequence). In DNA form, the CDR3 reads TGTGCCAGCAGCTTGGTGGCAGGGAGTCCCTTCTACGAGCAGTACTTC. Its protein product is CASSLVAGSPFYEQYF.

The rearrangement uses TRBV4-1 and TRBJ2-1, with D perhaps TRBD1 or TRBD2 (5 bases each). This CDR3 is 15 amino acids long. Germline lookup yields CDR1 MGHRA and CDR2 YSYEKL. The V gene lost 0 bases and the J gene lost 3 bases, with 9 bases spanning the gap. The CDR3 DNA reads TGCGCCAGCAGCCAAGAGGGGGAATACTACAATGAGCAGTTCTTC. It yields the protein CASSQEGEYYNEQFF.

This sequence joins TRBV6-2 or TRBV6-3 and TRBJ1-1; D gene uncertain. CDR1 MNHEY and CDR2 SVGEGT come from the germline V gene. V lost 6 bases and J 8 bases, leaving 13 bases between the germline ends. The CDR3 runs to 12 residues. CDR3: CASRTIRAEAFF. CDR3 nucleotides: TGTGCCAGCAGGACGATTAGAGCCGAAGCTTTCTTT.

This clonotype came up a few times. This chain connects TRBV10-3 to TRBJ2-1, with a tentative D call TRBD1 (5 bases). Trimming took off 4 bases at V and 8 bases at J, with 12 bases between the two ends. CDR3 size: 13 residues. The germline gives CDR1 ENHRY, CDR2 SYGVKD. This CDR3 is CAISVQGSDEQFF. The CDR3 DNA is TGTGCCATCAGTGTTCAGGGAAGTGATGAGCAGTTCTTC.

As to this clonotype: Just one base apart from a much larger clone, this may be a read error. The gene calls are TRBV5-1 and TRBJ1-2; no reliable D call. Germline V gene data show CDR1 as SGHRS and CDR2 as YFSETQ. V was clipped by 6 bases and J by 5 bases, with 11 bases between them. CDR3 length: 12 amino acids. The CDR3 sequence: CASTFSTYGYTF. CDR3 coding DNA: TGCGCCAGCACCTTCTCTACGTATGGCTACACCTTC.

A remark on this clonotype: This may be a read error: a much more frequent sequence differs by one nucleotide. This chain joins TRBV7-9 and TRBJ2-3, with no clear D. The length of the CDR3 is 13 residues. Trimming took 3 bases from V and 3 from J, leaving 7 bases between them. Germline loops: CDR1 SEHNR, CDR2 FQNEAQ (reference sequence). DNA for the CDR3: TGTGCCAGCAGCTTGATGGAGACAGATACGCAGTATTTT. Protein: CASSLMETDTQYF. Full variable domain (missing parts from reference TRBV7-9 and TRBJ2-3): DTGVSQNPRHKITKRGQNVTFRCDPISEHNRLYWYRQTLGQGPEFLTYFQNEAQLEKSRLLSDRFSAERPKGSFSTLEIQRTEQGDSAMYLCASSLMETDTQYFGPGTRLTVL.

V usage is TRBV11-2 and J usage is TRBJ2-5; maybe TRBD2 (6 bases). This CDR3 is built from 16 residues. Germline CDR1 and CDR2: SGHAT and FQNNGV. Trimming cost V 5 bases and J 4 bases, with 20 bases left between them. The CDR3 region has the DNA TGTGCCAGCAGCCACCTCATGCTAGCGCGGGGAGAGACCCAGTACTTC. As protein: CASSHLMLARGETQYF.

This clonotype was observed many times. This sequence joins TRBV4-3 and TRBJ2-3; D gene ambiguous. The ends were cut back, 0 bases at V and 2 bases at J, with 12 bases in the middle. The CDR3 spans 16 residues. Germline V CDR1 and CDR2: LGHNA, YSLEER. The CDR3 loop reads CASSQDGRRPTDTQYF. The CDR3 nucleotides read TGCGCCAGCAGCCAAGATGGGCGGCGGCCCACAGATACGCAGTATTTT.

The chain has TRBV7-6 and TRBJ2-3; no definite D call. The CDR3 runs 15 residues. Germline CDR1 and CDR2: SGHVS and FNYEAQ. The V end lost 3 bases, the J end lost 3 bases, and 13 bases lay between the germline ends. CDR3 bases: TGTGCCAGCAGCTTTTCGTTGAGTGGAACAGATACGCAGTATTTT. It encodes CASSFSLSGTDTQYF. The variable domain in full, completed from reference TRBV7-6 and TRBJ2-3, reads GAGVSQSPRYKVTKRGQDVALRCDPISGHVSLYWYRQALGQGPEFLTYFNYEAQQDKSGLPNDRFSAERPEGSISTLTIQRTEQRDSAMYRCASSFSLSGTDTQYFGPGTRLTVL.

The chain carries TRBV29-1 and TRBJ1-1; D possibly corresponds to TRBD1 (6 bases). V gave up 3 bases and J gave up 5 bases, with 13 bases separating them. This CDR3 is built from 13 residues. Germline V gene sequence: CDR1 SQVTM, CDR2 ANQGSEA. CDR3 DNA: TGCAGCGTTGAGTCGGGAGGGGGGACTGAAGCTTTCTTT. Residues: CSVESGGGTEAFF.

This clonotype has more than one count but fewer than ten. This sequence joins TRBV7-2 and TRBJ2-7; 7 bases are shared with TRBD1. There are 15 residues in the CDR3. In germline, CDR1 is SGHTA, CDR2 FQGNSA. V was clipped by 5 bases and J by 4 bases; unmatched bases: 11. CDR3 coding DNA: TGTGCCAGCAGCGTCGACAGGGAAATAGGTTACGAGCAGTACTTC. Its translation is CASSVDREIGYEQYF.

This clonotype came up a few times. J is TRBJ1-2 and V is TRBV7-2, with 7 bases matching TRBD1. Trimming at V came to 4 bases and at J to 4 bases, leaving 12 bases not matched to a gene. Looked up from germline, CDR1 is SGHTA and CDR2 is FQGNSA. There are 16 residues in the CDR3. The CDR3: CASSSVPMDRLYGYTF. The CDR3 DNA follows: TGTGCCAGCAGCTCCGTCCCAATGGACAGGCTCTATGGCTACACCTTC.

In the case of this clonotype: At one end the junction does not follow the germline gene, possibly because of a read error. The chain couples TRBV29-1 to TRBJ2-3; TRBD2 matches 8 bases. Germline CDR1 SQVTM, CDR2 ANQGSEA. The CDR3 is made up of 14 amino acids. CDR3 bases: TGCAGCGTTGATAGCGGGGCAAGCACAAATACGCAGTATTTT. This encodes CSVDSGASTNTQYF.

This chain connects TRBV6-2 or TRBV6-3 to TRBJ1-1, with 10 bases fitting TRBD1. Trimming at V came to 6 bases and at J to 3 bases, leaving 10 bases not matched to a gene. The length of the CDR3 is 16 residues. Germline V CDR1 and CDR2: MNHEY, SVGEGT. CDR3 bases: TGTGCCAGCAGACAACGGACAGGGGGGAAGGACACTGAAGCTTTCTTT. Amino acids: CASRQRTGGKDTEAFF.

This clonotype was detected a few times. The rearrangement links TRBV5-1 to TRBJ2-5; TRBD1 aligns across 7 bases. Gene TRBJ2-7 matches the end of the DNA better, so the J call may be wrong. The length of the CDR3 is 16 residues. Germline V lookup: CDR1 SGHRS, CDR2 YFSETQ. CDR3 residues: CASSSTPGTAVYEQYF. Written as DNA, the CDR3 is TGCGCCAGCAGCTCTACCCCAGGGACAGCGGTGTACGAGCAGTACTTC.

The CDR3 bases are TGTGCCAGCAATATAGCGGGGGGAGATACGCAGTATTTT. Amino acid sequence: CASNIAGGDTQYF. The chain uses TRBV2 and TRBJ2-3; 10 positions match TRBD2. CDR1 is SNHLY and CDR2 is FYNNEI in the germline V gene. CDR3 length equals 13 residues. The J segment lost 5 bases and the V segment lost 7 bases, leaving 3 bases of the junction unmatched.

The chain couples TRBV28 to TRBJ2-5; D is undetermined. The CDR3 runs to 13 residues. Germline V gene data show CDR1 as MDHEN and CDR2 as SYDVKM. In nucleotides, the CDR3 is TGTGCAGTGCCAGTCCCCGGTGGGGAGACCCAGTACTTC. It codes for CAVPVPGGETQYF.

The table lists this clonotype with a few counts. This sequence joins TRBV12-3 or TRBV12-4 and TRBJ2-1; weak D call: TRBD1 (6 bases). The CDR3 spans 15 residues. The V and J ends lost 6 bases and 2 bases respectively, with 14 bases between them. CDR3 region: CASRDDRWPYNEQFF. The CDR3 DNA follows: TGTGCCAGCAGGGACGACAGGTGGCCCTACAATGAGCAGTTCTTC.

The rearrangement uses TRBV5-1 and TRBJ1-4; D remains ambiguous. This CDR3 is built from 16 residues. Trimming took off 1 base at V and 3 bases at J, with 13 bases between the two ends. Germline V gives CDR1 SGHRS, CDR2 YFSETQ. CDR3 DNA: TGCGCCAGCAGCTTGATGGGGTCCGGGCCTAATGAAAAACTGTTTTTT. Translating it yields CASSLMGSGPNEKLFF.

This clonotype has ten or more counts. The chain recombines TRBV6-2 or TRBV6-3 with TRBJ1-2; possibly TRBD1 for D (5 bases). V shed 6 bases and J shed 0 bases, with 14 bases lying between them. This CDR3 is built from 15 residues. Per germline, CDR1 MNHEY and CDR2 SVGEGT. Written as DNA, the CDR3 is TGTGCCAGCAGGGGGACGGGGACCGCTAACTATGGCTACACCTTC. Translated, it gives CASRGTGTANYGYTF.

The gene calls are TRBV20-1 and TRBJ2-5; TRBD2 agrees at 10 bases. CDR1 DFQATT and CDR2 SNEGSKA come from the germline V gene (reference sequence). Losses at the gene ends were 6 bases for V and 4 bases for J; bases not matched to a gene: 17. This CDR3 comprises 17 residues. The CDR3 loop reads CSATPELLAGGLETQYF. CDR3 DNA: TGCAGTGCGACGCCCGAATTATTAGCGGGGGGACTAGAGACCCAGTACTTC.

This clonotype was counted between two and nine times. CDR3 in DNA: TGCGCCAGCAGCCAAGAGGCGCAGGGGGTCTACGAGCAGTACTTC. Translated, it gives CASSQEAQGVYEQYF. This chain uses TRBV4-3 with TRBJ2-7; 7 positions agree with TRBD1. V shed 0 bases, J shed 3 bases, and the junction held 5 bases outside the gene matches. Germline values: CDR1 LGHNA, CDR2 YSLEER. The CDR3 runs 15 residues.

In this sample, this clonotype turned up many times. This chain links TRBV7-2 with TRBJ2-1; D is unclear. The CDR3 sequence is 13 residues long. Trimming left V 1 base short and J 5 bases short, with 6 bases between. Germline loops: CDR1 SGHTA, CDR2 FQGNSA. The CDR3 coding sequence is TGTGCCAGCAGCTTAGTGCCGGACAATGAGCAGTTCTTC. This encodes CASSLVPDNEQFF.

This chain uses TRBV20-1 with TRBJ2-7; D is undetermined. The germline gives CDR1 DFQATT, CDR2 SNEGSKA (reference sequence). The CDR3 loop spans 14 amino acids. Trimming pared 5 bases from V and 1 base from J, leaving 15 bases between. DNA for the CDR3: TGCAGTGCTCCCCGGGCTAGGAGATCCTACGAGCAGTACTTC. As protein: CSAPRARRSYEQYF.

This sequence joins TRBV6-2 or TRBV6-3 and TRBJ2-4, with D hard to call. CDR1 and CDR2 from the germline V gene are MNHEY and SVGEGT. CDR3 length: 14 amino acids. Trimming took 7 bases from V and 15 from J, leaving 25 bases between them. The CDR3 DNA reads TGTGCCAGCATCTCGCTCACAGTACCGCTAAGTCCGTACTTC. It codes for CASISLTVPLSPYF.

The V and J genes are TRBV20-1 and TRBJ2-5; D is perhaps TRBD1 (6 bases). The ends were cut back, 3 bases at V and 5 bases at J, with 10 bases in the middle. The length of the CDR3 is 12 residues. Per germline, CDR1 DFQATT and CDR2 SNEGSKA (reference sequence). The CDR3 region is CSASLQGETQYF. The CDR3 coding sequence is TGCAGTGCTAGTCTGCAGGGGGAGACCCAGTACTTC.